Below are 16 T cell receptor beta chains sequenced from a single sample in a study of blood T cell repertoires in COVID-19. The table came from immunoSEQ multiplex PCR; TCRdb's copy has only in-frame clones and leaves some out. Of fewer than 300,000 clones listed, 90% were seen once; the top ten hold around 1.1%. Sequenced input: PBMCs or T cells enriched from blood (not recorded which). The source of these receptors is a woman aged 25 to 45 who had recovered from COVID-19.

This chain joins TRBV14 and TRBJ2-6; no clear D. CDR3 size: 14 residues. Germline V gene sequence: CDR1 SGHDN, CDR2 FVKESK. V lost 4 bases and J 3 bases, leaving 7 bases between the germline ends. CDR3 DNA sequence: TGTGCCAGCAGCCCCCAGGTTGGGGCCAACGTCCTGACTTTC. Residues: CASSPQVGANVLTF.

The genes are TRBV3-1 (or the pseudogene TRBV3-2) and TRBJ2-5; tentative D call: TRBD1 (6 bases). Trimming shortened V by 4 bases and J by 2 bases, and 20 bases separated the two germline ends. Germline values: CDR1 LGHDT, CDR2 YNNKEL (reference sequence). The CDR3 totals 17 residues. The CDR3, as DNA: TGTGCCAGCAGCCGCAACCGGGGAATAGGGACACAAGAGACCCAGTACTTC. This gives the protein CASSRNRGIGTQETQYF.

The rearrangement links TRBV7-6 to TRBJ2-1; 12 bases fit TRBD2. CDR1 and CDR2 from the germline V gene are SGHVS and FNYEAQ. The CDR3 spans 14 residues. The V and J ends lost 5 bases and 7 bases, in that order; junction bases with no gene match: 3. The CDR3 DNA reads TGTGCCAGCAGCCGGACTAGCGGGATTAATGAGCAGTTCTTC. Its translation is CASSRTSGINEQFF. The full variable domain, in which reference TRBV7-6 and TRBJ2-1 provide the parts outside the CDR3, is GAGVSQSPRYKVTKRGQDVALRCDPISGHVSLYWYRQALGQGPEFLTYFNYEAQQDKSGLPNDRFSAERPEGSISTLTIQRTEQRDSAMYRCASSRTSGINEQFFGPGTRLTVL.

J is TRBJ2-7 and V is TRBV4-2; possibly TRBD1 for D (6 bases). The V gene's germline CDR1 is LGHNA and CDR2 YNFKEQ. CDR3 length: 15 amino acids. The germline V and J ends were trimmed by 1 base and 1 base, with 11 bases remaining between them. DNA for the CDR3: TGTGCCAGCAGCCAAGCCAGGGGAAGGTCCTACGAGCAGTACTTC. This gives the protein CASSQARGRSYEQYF.

As regards this clone: The sample contains more than one DNA sequence encoding this CDR3. The chain links TRBV19 to TRBJ1-1; 7 nucleotides agree with TRBD1. The CDR3 is 14 residues long. Looked up from germline, CDR1 is LNHDA and CDR2 is SQIVND (reference sequence). Trimming cost V 3 bases and J 1 base; bases outside gene matches: 2. The DNA of the CDR3 is TGTGCCAGTAGTATTGGGACAGCGAACACTGAAGCTTTCTTT. Protein: CASSIGTANTEAFF.

The chain carries TRBV6-4 and TRBJ1-1, with TRBD1 as a possible D gene (6 bases). The V gene lost 6 bases and the J gene lost 5 bases, with 16 bases spanning the gap. This CDR3 spans 14 amino acids. Germline CDR1 and CDR2: MRHNA and SNTAGT. The CDR3 loop reads CASRLQEGDTEAFF. The CDR3 DNA reads as TGTGCCAGCAGACTCCAAGAGGGGGATACTGAAGCTTTCTTT.

This clone showed up just once. V gene TRBV5-4 combines with J gene TRBJ1-1; TRBD1 matches 11 bases. This CDR3 contains 13 residues. Germline CDR1 SGHNT, CDR2 YYREEE (reference sequence). Trimming cost V 4 bases and J 10 bases; bases outside gene matches: 6. The CDR3 spells CASSDGTGGLAFF. CDR3 bases: TGTGCCAGCAGCGACGGGACAGGGGGTTTAGCTTTCTTT.

V usage is TRBV27 and J usage is TRBJ2-7; the match to TRBD1 covers 8 bases. Trimming cost V 5 bases and J 3 bases; bases outside gene matches: 9. CDR3 size: 15 residues. Germline CDR1 MNHEY, CDR2 SMNVEV (reference sequence). The CDR3 region is CASSTYQGAYYEQYF. The CDR3 DNA follows: TGTGCCAGCAGTACATACCAGGGGGCTTACTACGAGCAGTACTTC.

J is TRBJ2-7 and V is TRBV3-1 (or the pseudogene TRBV3-2), with TRBD2 matching 7 bases. Germline V CDR1 and CDR2: LGHDT, YNNKEL (reference sequence). The CDR3 contains 15 residues. V trimming: 2 bases; J trimming: 5 bases; junction bases outside the gene matches: 9. The CDR3 nucleotides are TGTGCCAGCAGCCAAACTAGCGATATTGGGAACGAGCAGTACTTC. Amino acids: CASSQTSDIGNEQYF.

The V and J genes are TRBV7-3 and TRBJ2-3, with D possibly being TRBD2 (5 bases). V was trimmed by 2 bases and J by 2 bases, leaving 11 bases between them. This CDR3 is 15 amino acids long. Germline V gene lookup returns CDR1 SGHTA and CDR2 FQGTGA. The DNA for the CDR3 is TGTGCCAGCAGCTTACTGGCGGGCTCCACAGATACGCAGTATTTT. Its protein product is CASSLLAGSTDTQYF.

The chain recombines TRBV12-3 or TRBV12-4 with TRBJ1-1; D ambiguous. The ends were cut back, 4 bases at V and 5 bases at J, with 5 bases in the middle. The length of the CDR3 is 11 residues. CDR3 protein: CASSSRTEAFF. CDR3 sequence (DNA): TGTGCCAGCAGTTCTAGAACTGAAGCTTTCTTT.

The gene calls are TRBV9 and TRBJ2-3, with 14 bases lining up with TRBD2. Germline values: CDR1 SGDLS, CDR2 YYNGEE. J lost 5 bases, V lost 3 bases, and 14 bases had no gene match. The CDR3 consists of 19 residues. CDR3 protein: CASSARPGTSGRTGDTQYF. CDR3 DNA sequence: TGTGCCAGCAGCGCCCGTCCCGGGACTAGCGGGAGAACTGGAGATACGCAGTATTTT.

The genes are TRBV19 and TRBJ1-1; TRBD1 is a possible D gene (6 bases). Germline CDR1 and CDR2: LNHDA and SQIVND (reference sequence). Trimming took 4 bases from V and 0 from J, leaving 15 bases between them. This CDR3 has 16 amino acids. The CDR3 DNA reads TGTGCCAGTAGTAAAGACAGGACTCAAATGAACACTGAAGCTTTCTTT. Translated: CASSKDRTQMNTEAFF.

The table lists this clone with a count of one. The chain recombines TRBV15 with TRBJ2-3; possibly TRBD2 for D (6 bases). The CDR3 is 14 residues long. V was pared by 5 bases and J by 3 bases, with 12 bases between. Germline V gene sequence: CDR1 LNHNV, CDR2 YYDKDF (reference sequence). The DNA of the CDR3 is TGTGCCACCAGCGGGCGGGAAGGAACAGATACGCAGTATTTT. Protein sequence: CATSGREGTDTQYF.

The J gene is TRBJ1-1, the V gene TRBV5-4; D may be TRBD1 (6 bases). V shed 7 bases and J shed 0 bases, with 25 bases lying between them. The CDR3 totals 18 residues. Germline values: CDR1 SGHNT, CDR2 YYREEE (reference sequence). The CDR3 protein is CASSPGGLGAWVNTEAFF. In nucleotides, the CDR3 is TGTGCCAGCTCCCCTGGCGGCCTGGGGGCCTGGGTGAACACTGAAGCTTTCTTT.

This rearrangement joins TRBV7-2 to TRBJ1-1; 7 bases agree with TRBD1. The CDR3 consists of 15 residues. Germline lookup yields CDR1 SGHTA and CDR2 FQGNSA. With V trimmed by 5 bases and J by 0 bases, 6 bases remained unmatched. The DNA of the CDR3 is TGTGCCAGCAGCCTCCTGACAGGGCTGAACACTGAAGCTTTCTTT. It yields the protein CASSLLTGLNTEAFF. Full variable domain (missing parts from reference TRBV7-2 and TRBJ1-1): GAGVSQSPSNKVTEKGKDVELRCDPISGHTALYWYRQSLGQGLEFLIYFQGNSAPDKSGLPSDRFSAERTGGSVSTLTIQRTQQEDSAVYLCASSLLTGLNTEAFFGQGTRLTVV.